Listed here are 31 T cell receptor beta chains from one sample, sequenced in a study of blood T cell repertoires in COVID-19. This table comes from immunoSEQ multiplex PCR, and its TCRdb copy is limited to in-frame clones, with some not included. This sample has 100,000 to 150,000 clones, with more than 70% found just once. The sample consisted of peripheral blood. The source of these receptors is a human donor in a cohort sampled during active COVID-19.

V is TRBV11-1 and J is TRBJ2-3; 14 bases agree with TRBD2. The trim removed 5 bases at V and 5 bases at J, leaving 6 bases unmatched. Per germline, CDR1 SGHAT and CDR2 FQDESV (reference sequence). This CDR3 spans 16 amino acids. CDR3 nucleotides: TGTGCCAGCAGCACGGGACTAGCGGGAGTGCGAGATACGCAGTATTTT. This encodes CASSTGLAGVRDTQYF.

V gene TRBV6-2 or TRBV6-3 combines with J gene TRBJ1-2, with 9 bases matching TRBD1. V lost 2 bases and J lost 0; bases outside the gene matches: 1. Germline CDR1 is MNHEY and CDR2 is SVGEGT. The CDR3 is 15 amino acids. CDR3 region: CASSYGTGSNYGYTF. The CDR3 DNA sequence: TGTGCCAGCAGTTACGGGACAGGGTCTAACTATGGCTACACCTTC.

The sample holds one count of this clone. V is TRBV11-2 and J is TRBJ2-1, with D maybe TRBD2 (7 bases). In germline, CDR1 is SGHAT, CDR2 FQNNGV. The V and J ends lost 4 bases and 8 bases respectively, with 27 bases between them. This CDR3 comprises 18 residues. The CDR3 spells CASSSRKSGLVGGDEQFF. The CDR3 DNA follows: TGTGCCAGCAGCTCGAGAAAATCCGGACTAGTGGGGGGCGATGAGCAGTTCTTC.

The rearrangement uses TRBV10-1 and TRBJ2-3; a weak D match, TRBD1 (5 bases). The CDR3 contains 16 residues. Per the germline V gene, CDR1 is WNHNN and CDR2 is SYGVQD (reference sequence). The germline V and J ends were trimmed by 0 bases and 2 bases, with 12 bases remaining between them. In nucleotides, the CDR3 is TGCGCCAGCAGTGAGTCGTCAGGGAAGGCCACAGATACGCAGTATTTT. This gives the protein CASSESSGKATDTQYF.

Here the CDR3 reads CASSLRGDGRQPQHF. The CDR3, as DNA: TGTGCCAGCAGCTTGCGGGGAGACGGGCGACAGCCCCAGCATTTT. The gene calls are TRBV5-8 and TRBJ1-5; no definite D call. The V end lost 1 base, the J end lost 7 bases, and 15 bases lay between the germline ends. Germline CDR1 reads SGHTS; CDR2 reads YDEGEE. The CDR3 consists of 15 residues.

The rearrangement links TRBV28 to TRBJ1-2, with 8 bases aligning to TRBD1. The ends lost 5 bases at V and 7 bases at J; junction bases unmatched: 9. This CDR3 has 14 residues. Per the germline V gene, CDR1 is MDHEN and CDR2 is SYDVKM. Here the CDR3 DNA reads TGTGCCAGCAGTATTCCGGGACAGGTTGTTGGCTACACCTTC. Translating gives CASSIPGQVVGYTF.

The chain carries TRBV5-4 and TRBJ2-3; 9 bases are a match to TRBD2. The CDR3 is 16 residues long. The germline CDR1 and CDR2 sequences are SGHNT and YYREEE (reference sequence). Trimming took 3 bases from V and 0 from J; bases not matched to a gene: 5. CDR3 region: CASSSSGLASTDTQYF. DNA of the CDR3: TGTGCCAGCAGCTCCTCTGGACTAGCGAGCACAGATACGCAGTATTTT. Drawing the rest from reference TRBV5-4 and TRBJ2-3, the complete variable domain is ETGVTQSPTHLIKTRGQQVTLRCSSQSGHNTVSWYQQALGQGPQFIFQYYREEENGRGNFPPRFSGLQFPNYSSELNVNALELDDSALYLCASSSSGLASTDTQYFGPGTRLTVL.

J is TRBJ1-1 and V is TRBV4-1; 7 nucleotides agree with TRBD1. The CDR3 runs to 14 residues. CDR1 is MGHRA and CDR2 is YSYEKL in the germline V gene. Losses at the gene ends were 2 bases for V and 5 bases for J; bases not matched to a gene: 5. CDR3 in DNA: TGCGCCAGCAGCCAACGACAGGGAGAGACTGAAGCTTTCTTT. This codes for CASSQRQGETEAFF.

The CDR3 DNA follows: TGTGCCACCAGTGATTACAAGGGGGATACGCAGTATTTT. Protein sequence: CATSDYKGDTQYF. This chain connects TRBV24-1 to TRBJ2-3; weak D call: TRBD1 (5 bases). Germline V gene data show CDR1 as KGHDR and CDR2 as SFDVKD. V lost 2 bases to trimming and J lost 6 bases, with 8 bases between them. CDR3 length equals 13 residues.

The chain is built from TRBV19 and TRBJ2-5, with TRBD1 matching 9 bases. V was pared by 5 bases and J by 9 bases, with 10 bases of the junction left unmatched. The CDR3 is 14 residues long. Germline V gene data show CDR1 as LNHDA and CDR2 as SQIVND (reference sequence). CDR3 protein: CASSGPGQGSAQYF. The CDR3 region has the DNA TGTGCCAGTAGTGGCCCGGGACAGGGATCAGCCCAGTACTTC.

The V call is TRBV7-8, the J call TRBJ2-3, with TRBD1 matching 8 bases. Germline CDR1 and CDR2: SGHVS and FQNEAQ. The CDR3 is 14 residues long. The V segment lost 5 bases and the J segment 6 bases; nucleotides outside the gene matches: 7. DNA of the CDR3: TGTGCCAGCAGCCCGCAGGACAGGGTTGATACGCAGTATTTT. Residues: CASSPQDRVDTQYF.

The chain couples TRBV19 to TRBJ1-5; 8 positions agree with TRBD1. Germline V gene sequence: CDR1 LNHDA, CDR2 SQIVND (reference sequence). CDR3 length equals 15 residues. With V trimmed by 9 bases and J by 6 bases, 13 bases remained unmatched. The CDR3, as DNA: TGTGCCAGCCGCAGACAGGGGCAATTGAGTCAGCCCCAGCATTTT. This sequence encodes CASRRQGQLSQPQHF.

J is TRBJ2-2 and V is TRBV7-3; 9 bases line up with TRBD2. The trim removed 2 bases at V and 7 bases at J, leaving 5 bases unmatched. The germline V gene encodes CDR1 SGHTA and CDR2 FQGTGA. The CDR3 is made up of 15 amino acids. CDR3 in amino acids: CASSLSAGGYGELFF. CDR3 DNA: TGTGCCAGCAGCTTATCCGCGGGAGGGTACGGGGAGCTGTTTTTT. The variable domain in full, completed from reference TRBV7-3 and TRBJ2-2, reads GAGVSQTPSNKVTEKGKYVELRCDPISGHTALYWYRQSLGQGPEFLIYFQGTGAADDSGLPNDRFFAVRPEGSVSTLKIQRTERGDSAVYLCASSLSAGGYGELFFGEGSRLTVL.

V is TRBV2 and J is TRBJ1-5; the D gene is possibly TRBD1 (5 bases). The CDR3 sequence is 13 residues long. CDR1 is SNHLY and CDR2 is FYNNEI in the germline V gene. Trimming pared 7 bases from V and 6 bases from J, leaving 13 bases between. CDR3: CASIVGLGQPQHF. The CDR3 DNA follows: TGTGCCAGCATTGTGGGGCTGGGTCAGCCCCAGCATTTT.

As DNA, the CDR3 is TGTGCCAGCAGTTACTCAGCGGCTAGCGGTTTGCTCAATGAGCAGTTCTTC. Encoded protein: CASSYSAASGLLNEQFF. The J gene is TRBJ2-1, the V gene TRBV6-2 or TRBV6-3; 7 positions match TRBD2. There are 17 residues in the CDR3. From germline, CDR1 is MNHEY and CDR2 SVGEGT. V lost 0 bases and J lost 6; bases outside the gene matches: 11.

Ten or more counts support this clone. The chain has TRBV27 and TRBJ2-2, with a weak D call TRBD1 (6 bases). CDR3 length: 15 amino acids. Germline V gives CDR1 MNHEY, CDR2 SMNVEV (reference sequence). V was cut by 2 bases and J by 5 bases, with 12 bases left in between. CDR3 protein: CASSLTTGWTGELFF. CDR3 DNA sequence: TGTGCCAGCAGTTTAACAACAGGGTGGACCGGGGAGCTGTTTTTT.

This clone appeared a single time. The V call is TRBV4-3, the J call TRBJ2-7, with D hard to call. CDR3 size: 16 residues. From germline, CDR1 is LGHNA and CDR2 YSLEER. V was pared by 4 bases and J by 4 bases, with 20 bases between. As DNA, the CDR3 is TGCGCCAGCAGCCGGAGAGCAGAGGCTTTGTGGTACGAGCAGTACTTC. This codes for CASSRRAEALWYEQYF.

This chain uses TRBV5-6 with TRBJ2-3; a weak D match, TRBD1 (6 bases). V was pared by 5 bases and J by 3 bases, with 13 bases between. The CDR3 has 14 amino acids. Germline V gene data show CDR1 as SGHDT and CDR2 as YYEEEE. The CDR3 DNA is TGTGCCAGCAGTTCCGGAACAGGGACAGATACGCAGTATTTT. It specifies CASSSGTGTDTQYF.

V usage is TRBV28 and J usage is TRBJ1-5; D might be TRBD1 (6 bases). The CDR3 is made up of 13 amino acids. V lost 7 bases and J lost 6, with 13 bases in between. Germline CDR1 MDHEN, CDR2 SYDVKM. The CDR3 sequence: CASTRQVVQPQHF. DNA of the CDR3: TGTGCCAGCACCCGACAGGTAGTTCAGCCCCAGCATTTT.

This rearrangement joins TRBV7-2 to TRBJ2-1; 15 bases match TRBD2. J lost 9 bases, V lost 5 bases, and 11 bases had no gene match. This CDR3 has 17 amino acids. Germline values: CDR1 SGHTA, CDR2 FQGNSA. CDR3 protein: CASSPFRTSGRGSEQFF. CDR3 DNA sequence: TGTGCCAGCAGCCCATTCAGGACTAGCGGGAGGGGTAGTGAGCAGTTCTTC. Using reference TRBV7-2 and TRBJ2-1 for the parts outside the CDR3, the full variable domain is GAGVSQSPSNKVTEKGKDVELRCDPISGHTALYWYRQSLGQGLEFLIYFQGNSAPDKSGLPSDRFSAERTGGSVSTLTIQRTQQEDSAVYLCASSPFRTSGRGSEQFFGPGTRLTVL.

The J gene is TRBJ2-7, the V gene TRBV11-2; D remains unclear. V lost 4 bases to trimming and J lost 7 bases, with 8 bases between them. This CDR3 contains 11 residues. Germline V gene data show CDR1 as SGHAT and CDR2 as FQNNGV. CDR3 loop: CASSSSREQYF. The CDR3 DNA sequence: TGTGCCAGCAGCTCCTCTAGGGAGCAGTACTTC.

V is TRBV5-4 and J is TRBJ2-3; 9 bases are a match to TRBD2. There are 17 residues in the CDR3. V shed 4 bases, J shed 4 bases, and the junction held 13 bases outside the gene matches. Germline lookup yields CDR1 SGHNT and CDR2 YYREEE (reference sequence). CDR3: CASSPPAASGTPDTQYF. The CDR3 region has the DNA TGTGCCAGCAGCCCCCCAGCCGCTAGCGGGACCCCAGATACGCAGTATTTT.

This clone has just one count. The V call is TRBV6-2 or TRBV6-3, the J call TRBJ2-5; D call uncertain. CDR1 and CDR2 (germline): MNHEY, SVGEGT. Between the trimmed V and J ends, which lost 0 bases and 5 bases, there was a span of 7 bases. The CDR3 covers 13 residues. The CDR3 bases are TGTGCCAGCAGTTACTCCGGGTCGGAGACCCAGTACTTC. Translation: CASSYSGSETQYF.

This clone was counted a few times. The V and J genes are TRBV6-2 or TRBV6-3 and TRBJ1-5, with D maybe TRBD1 (6 bases). The CDR3 runs to 16 residues. Trimming removed 7 bases at V and 3 bases at J, with 19 bases between. Germline values: CDR1 MNHEY, CDR2 SVGEGT. CDR3 amino acids: CASNPMDRDNNQPQHF. CDR3 bases: TGTGCCAGCAACCCCATGGACAGAGACAACAATCAGCCCCAGCATTTT.

This chain connects TRBV19 to TRBJ1-2; D is undetermined. The length of the CDR3 is 14 residues. The germline CDR1 and CDR2 sequences are LNHDA and SQIVND (reference sequence). The V gene lost 5 bases and the J gene lost 3 bases, with 13 bases spanning the gap. The CDR3 nucleotides are TGTGCCAGTAGTCGCCCCCCAGGCCACTATGGCTACACCTTC. This codes for CASSRPPGHYGYTF.

The J gene is TRBJ2-1, the V gene TRBV6-2 or TRBV6-3; 12 positions match TRBD2. The CDR3 length is 18 residues. J gave up 6 bases and V 0 bases, and 9 bases lay outside the gene matches. The V gene's germline CDR1 is MNHEY and CDR2 SVGEGT. CDR3 protein: CASSYSAMTSGSPNEQFF. The CDR3 DNA reads as TGTGCCAGCAGTTACTCCGCCATGACTAGCGGGAGTCCCAATGAGCAGTTCTTC.

This sequence joins TRBV6-2 or TRBV6-3 and TRBJ1-2; 9 bases agree with TRBD1. Germline V gene lookup returns CDR1 MNHEY and CDR2 SVGEGT. Trimming removed 3 bases from V and 4 bases from J; junction bases left unmatched: 15. The CDR3 contains 18 residues. The CDR3 sequence: CASSYFPSGQGYGYGYTF. The CDR3 coding sequence is TGTGCCAGCAGTTATTTTCCTTCGGGACAGGGATATGGCTATGGCTACACCTTC.

Here the CDR3 DNA reads TGTGCCAGCAGCACAGGGAGCTCCTACAATGAGCAGTTCTTC. It translates to CASSTGSSYNEQFF. The gene calls are TRBV2 and TRBJ2-1, with D possibly TRBD1 on 6 matching bases. There are 14 residues in the CDR3. The germline gives CDR1 SNHLY, CDR2 FYNNEI. V dropped 6 bases and J dropped 0 bases, with 9 bases sitting between them. Full variable domain (rest looked up from reference TRBV2 and TRBJ2-1): EPEVTQTPSHQVTQMGQEVILRCVPISNHLYFYWYRQILGQKVEFLVSFYNNEISEKSEIFDDQFSVERPDGSNFTLKIRSTKLEDSAMYFCASSTGSSYNEQFFGPGTRLTVL.

This sequence joins TRBV18 and TRBJ1-1, with 9 nucleotides matching TRBD1. The J segment lost 3 bases and the V segment lost 3 bases, leaving 8 bases of the junction unmatched. Germline V gene data show CDR1 as KGHSH and CDR2 as LQKENI. This CDR3 has 16 residues. The CDR3 protein is CASSPQDRGGYTEAFF. The CDR3 DNA is TGTGCCAGCTCACCGCAGGACAGGGGCGGGTACACTGAAGCTTTCTTT.

This clone has just a few counts. This chain links TRBV5-1 with TRBJ2-7; 8 bases line up with TRBD2. This CDR3 comprises 17 residues. V shed 1 base, J shed 0 bases, and the junction held 9 bases outside the gene matches. Germline V gene sequence: CDR1 SGHRS, CDR2 YFSETQ. The CDR3 nucleotides are TGCGCCAGCAGCTTGTACGTCAGCGGGAGTAGCTCCTACGAGCAGTACTTC. This sequence encodes CASSLYVSGSSSYEQYF.

The rearrangement links TRBV10-2 to TRBJ2-1; D is possibly TRBD2 (5 bases). Germline lookup yields CDR1 WSHSY and CDR2 SAAADI. V was pared by 3 bases and J by 12 bases, with 15 bases between. CDR3 length equals 13 residues. Here the CDR3 DNA reads TGCGCCAGCAGTGAACTGGGGAGCGACGGGCAGTTCTTC. Its translation: CASSELGSDGQFF.